This section outlines one T cell receptor beta chain sequence together with its context. Method: immunoSEQ multiplex PCR; TCRdb's copy keeps in-frame clones and lacks some. The table has about 170,000 clones, 70% to 90% seen once. This sample was included in a study of blood T cell repertoires in COVID-19. Study information: Acute and convalescent COVID-19 samples came from the United States, Italy and Spain. In each case, the material was cDNA or gDNA derived from T cells, B-cell-depleted T cells, or PBMCs.

In germline, CDR1 is LNHDA, CDR2 SQIVND (reference sequence). V was shortened by 5 bases and J by 9 bases, with 19 bases between the two germline ends. The CDR3 spans 14 residues. The sample taken for sequencing was peripheral blood. V and J are TRBV19 and TRBJ1-1; D may be TRBD1 (6 bases). The clonotype comes from a man in his 60s who had recovered from COVID-19. The CDR3 is CASSATGGTPKAFF. CDR3 nucleotides: TGTGCCAGTAGTGCGACAGGTGGGACGCCTAAAGCTTTCTTT.